The 5 T cell receptor beta chains presented below share a single source sample, sequenced in a study of CD8+CD57+ T cells in acquired aplastic anemia. Profiling that covered TCR beta VDJ and CDR3 relied on genomic DNA as its template. Each CDR3 protein is one row after TCRdb ran MiXCR on the reads. The data hold tens of thousands of distinct CDR3 sequences, with about half observed a single time. The specimen was sorted CD4+, CD8+, or CD8+CD57+ T cells (not recorded which) from PBMCs. Source of these receptors: a human donor in good health, serving as a control.

This clonotype was recorded many times. The gene calls are TRBV20-1 and TRBJ1-1; 9 bases map to TRBD1. The CDR3 runs to 18 residues. With 3 bases clipped from V and 0 bases from J, the junction kept 14 bases outside the gene matches. The V gene's germline CDR1 is DFQATT and CDR2 SNEGSKA (reference sequence). The CDR3: CSARHATGGGYMNTEAFF. In nucleotides, the CDR3 is TGCAGTGCTAGGCACGCGACAGGGGGAGGTTACATGAACACTGAAGCTTTCTTT.

This sequence joins TRBV10-3 and TRBJ2-7; D possibly matches TRBD1 or TRBD2 (5 bases each). V was pared by 0 bases and J by 6 bases, with 18 bases between. Germline V gives CDR1 ENHRY, CDR2 SYGVKD. CDR3 length: 16 amino acids. CDR3 sequence (DNA): TGTGCCATCAGTGAGTCCGGGACGGCGAGGGCGTGCGAGCAGTACTTC. Translating it yields CAISESGTARACEQYF.

This clonotype was seen many times. J is TRBJ2-5 and V is TRBV7-9; D is perhaps TRBD1 or TRBD2 (5 bases each). Looked up from germline, CDR1 is SEHNR and CDR2 is FQNEAQ (reference sequence). The CDR3 is 14 amino acids. Trimming removed 5 bases from V and 9 bases from J, with 19 bases in between. DNA of the CDR3: TGTGCCAGCAGCAACCGGGACGATCCTCGGGCCCAGTACTTC. Protein: CASSNRDDPRAQYF.

V and J are TRBV10-1 and TRBJ1-1, with 8 bases matching TRBD1. This CDR3 has 14 amino acids. V was clipped by 3 bases and J by 5 bases; unmatched bases: 5. The V gene's germline CDR1 is WNHNN and CDR2 SYGVQD (reference sequence). CDR3 in amino acids: CASSDQGARTEAFF. The CDR3, as DNA: TGCGCCAGCAGTGACCAGGGGGCGAGGACTGAAGCTTTCTTT.

This clonotype appeared many times. This chain connects TRBV20-1 to TRBJ2-1; D remains unclear. CDR3 length: 14 residues. V lost 1 base and J 2 bases, leaving 9 bases between the germline ends. Germline lookup yields CDR1 DFQATT and CDR2 SNEGSKA (reference sequence). The CDR3 region has the DNA TGCAGTGCTAGAGGGGTGGGTGCCTACAATGAGCAGTTCTTC. Its translation is CSARGVGAYNEQFF.